The 13 T cell receptor beta chains below were found in one sample sequenced in a study of shared clonotypes between healthy human individuals. Repertoires were generated with immunoSEQ multiplex PCR, while TCRdb's copy carries only in-frame clones and drops some. The data hold roughly 1,100,000 clones, with around 75% observed a single time. Sequenced sample: memory CD4+ T cells sorted from blood. This sample's subset: CD45RA-negative fraction. Receptor source: a man between 18 and 29 years old in good health.

The CDR3 region is CASGRDSNTGELFF. The CDR3 DNA follows: TGTGCCAGCGGGCGGGACAGCAACACCGGGGAGCTGTTTTTT. The chain joins TRBV2 to TRBJ2-2; the D gene is possibly TRBD1 (7 bases). The CDR3 spans 14 residues. With 8 bases removed from V and 2 bases from J, the gap between germline ends came to 12 bases. The V gene's germline CDR1 is SNHLY and CDR2 FYNNEI.

The V call is TRBV6-5, the J call TRBJ1-2; a weak D match, TRBD1 (5 bases). The CDR3 is 14 residues long. The V and J ends lost 6 bases and 5 bases respectively, with 16 bases between them. The V gene's germline CDR1 is MNHEY and CDR2 SVGAGI. The CDR3 bases are TGTGCCAGCAGGGGACGACGGAAGCTTTATGGCTACACCTTC. Amino acids: CASRGRRKLYGYTF.

This chain joins TRBV6-6 and TRBJ2-7, with 8 bases matching TRBD1. The CDR3 sequence is 13 residues long. Trimming cost V 11 bases and J 3 bases; bases outside gene matches: 9. Germline loops: CDR1 MNHNY, CDR2 SVGAGI (reference sequence). CDR3 nucleotides: TGTGCCTGCATGGGACAGGAAGTCTACGAGCAGTACTTC. This sequence encodes CACMGQEVYEQYF.

The chain joins TRBV2 to TRBJ2-5, with 8 nucleotides matching TRBD2. CDR1 is SNHLY, CDR2 FYNNEI, per germline. After removal of 7 bases from V and 5 bases from J, the junction contained 15 bases not matched to a gene. This CDR3 spans 16 amino acids. The CDR3 reads CASTPGRAGDGETQYF. CDR3 coding DNA: TGTGCCAGCACCCCGGGTAGAGCGGGAGATGGTGAGACCCAGTACTTC.

The chain combines TRBV30 with TRBJ2-7, with 7 bases aligning to TRBD1. The V and J ends lost 4 bases and 7 bases, in that order; junction bases with no gene match: 10. Germline loops: CDR1 GTSNPN, CDR2 SVGIG (reference sequence). The CDR3 sequence is 13 residues long. CDR3 DNA sequence: TGTGCCTGGATTCAGGACAGGTCCGGAGAGCAGTACTTC. This sequence encodes CAWIQDRSGEQYF.

The J gene is TRBJ1-1, the V gene TRBV5-1, with 12 bases matching TRBD1. J was trimmed by 4 bases and V by 5 bases; bases with no gene match: 3. Germline V CDR1 and CDR2: SGHRS, YFSETQ. This CDR3 has 14 amino acids. CDR3 bases: TGCGCCAGCAGTGGGACAGGGGGCTTCACTGAAGCTTTCTTT. The encoded protein is CASSGTGGFTEAFF. Full variable domain (outside the CDR3, taken from reference TRBV5-1 and TRBJ1-1): KAGVTQTPRYLIKTRGQQVTLSCSPISGHRSVSWYQQTPGQGLQFLFEYFSETQRNKGNFPGRFSGRQFSNSRSEMNVSTLELGDSALYLCASSGTGGFTEAFFGQGTRLTVV.

This clone came up many times. The V call is TRBV9, the J call TRBJ1-5; D remains ambiguous. The germline V and J ends were trimmed by 3 bases and 0 bases, with 7 bases remaining between them. CDR3 length equals 14 residues. Germline CDR1 SGDLS, CDR2 YYNGEE. CDR3 bases: TGTGCCAGCAGCGCCCAGGATAGCAATCAGCCCCAGCATTTT. It specifies CASSAQDSNQPQHF.

The rearrangement uses TRBV19 and TRBJ2-1; maybe TRBD2 (6 bases). In germline, CDR1 is LNHDA, CDR2 SQIVND (reference sequence). The V end lost 6 bases, the J end lost 0 bases, and 15 bases lay between the germline ends. This CDR3 region has 16 residues. CDR3 nucleotide sequence: TGTGCCAGTAGGGAGAATAGCGGAAGCTCCTACAATGAGCAGTTCTTC. This translates into CASRENSGSSYNEQFF.

The V call is TRBV12-2, the J call TRBJ2-5; TRBD2 is taken as the D call from the table, unchecked against the DNA. TRBV12-2 is tagged as a pseudogene. This CDR3 contains 15 residues. This chain's CDR3 is CASRPRSRAAETQYF. CDR3 coding DNA: TGTGCAAGTCGTCCCAGGAGTCGAGCGGCCGAGACCCAGTACTTC.

The V call is TRBV10-1, the J call TRBJ2-3; the D call may be TRBD1 or TRBD2 (6 bases each). V lost 4 bases, J lost 9 bases, and 14 bases lay in between. CDR1 and CDR2 (germline): WNHNN, SYGVQD (reference sequence). The CDR3 has 13 amino acids. In DNA, the CDR3 is TGCGCCAGCAGTGCGGGGGCAGGAGGGACGCAGTATTTT. Amino acid sequence: CASSAGAGGTQYF.

This rearrangement joins TRBV9 to TRBJ2-4; D gene ambiguous. There are 12 residues in the CDR3. CDR1 and CDR2 (germline): SGDLS, YYNGEE. V lost 3 bases and J lost 5, with 6 bases in between. The CDR3 loop is CASSGKENIQYF. DNA of the CDR3: TGTGCCAGCAGCGGAAAAGAAAACATTCAGTACTTC.

This clone was counted a few times. The rearrangement uses TRBV6-5 and TRBJ1-1; unclear D gene. The CDR3 sequence is 13 residues long. Germline assignment: CDR1 MNHEY and CDR2 SVGAGI. The V gene lost 8 bases and the J gene lost 1 base, with 11 bases spanning the gap. The CDR3 DNA follows: TGTGCCAGCGGAATAACGGGGAACACTGAAGCTTTCTTT. Its protein product is CASGITGNTEAFF.

The V call is TRBV6-1, the J call TRBJ1-1; possibly TRBD1 for D (5 bases). Trimming shortened V by 4 bases and J by 0 bases, and 9 bases separated the two germline ends. Germline V gene data show CDR1 as MNHNS and CDR2 as SASEGT. There are 14 residues in the CDR3. The CDR3: CASSATGLNTEAFF. The CDR3 region has the DNA TGTGCCAGCAGTGCAACAGGTTTGAACACTGAAGCTTTCTTT.